This section outlines one TCR beta chain sequence together with its context. TCRdb keeps only in-frame clones here, not all; method: immunoSEQ multiplex PCR. The table records around 300,000 clones, more than 80% of them present only once. This sample stems from a study of blood T cell repertoires in COVID-19. The sequence derives from a woman aged 45-59 years with COVID-19, enrolled during active disease. The specimen was peripheral blood.

The CDR3 region is CASSEPGQLMGNEQFF. CDR3 DNA: TGTGCCAGCAGTGAACCAGGACAGCTGATGGGAAATGAGCAGTTCTTC. The chain couples TRBV6-1 to TRBJ2-1, with a tentative D call TRBD1 (6 bases). The CDR3 runs 16 residues. V gave up 2 bases and J gave up 7 bases, with 18 bases separating them. Germline V gives CDR1 MNHNS, CDR2 SASEGT.